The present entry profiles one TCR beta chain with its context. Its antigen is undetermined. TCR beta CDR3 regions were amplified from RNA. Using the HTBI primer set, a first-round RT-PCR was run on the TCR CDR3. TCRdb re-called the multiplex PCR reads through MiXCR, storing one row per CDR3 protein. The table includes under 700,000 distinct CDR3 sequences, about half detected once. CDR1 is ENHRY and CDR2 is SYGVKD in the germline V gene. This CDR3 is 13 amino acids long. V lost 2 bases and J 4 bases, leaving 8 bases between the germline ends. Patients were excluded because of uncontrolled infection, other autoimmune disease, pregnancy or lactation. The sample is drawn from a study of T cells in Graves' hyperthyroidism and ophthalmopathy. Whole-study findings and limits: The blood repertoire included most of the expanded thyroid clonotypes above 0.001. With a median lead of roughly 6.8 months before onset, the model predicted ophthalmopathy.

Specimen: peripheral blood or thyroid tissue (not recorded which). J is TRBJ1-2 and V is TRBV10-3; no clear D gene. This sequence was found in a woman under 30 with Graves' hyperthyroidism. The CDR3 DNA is TGTGCCATCAGTGAGCTGGGCGGCTATGGCTACACCTTC. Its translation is CAISELGGYGYTF.